This TCR beta chain derives from a study of CD4+ T cells in melanoma (dated 2022 in TCRdb). Background on the whole study: The study examined neoantigen-specific CD4+ T cells in human melanoma. What the study reported, not specific to this receptor: Neoantigen-specific CD4+ T cells in melanoma were reported to show diverse differentiation states. Neoantigen-specific CD4+ T cells were reported to be correlated with the function of CD8+ T cells, macrophages and B cells.

The donors were melanoma patients. This clone was seen just once. What this receptor recognizes is not known. No quality values exist for individual bases; no much larger clone is one base distant. The library was obtained by the immunoSEQ multiplex PCR assay. This immuneACCESS table, as held by TCRdb, lists in-frame sequences with V and J called but not all clones. Of the missing ones, under half trace to an unresolved V gene in checked studies; the others have no known cause. In all, the sample holds 110,000 to 150,000 clones, and around 90% of those were seen once. The ten largest clonotypes hold 1.5% of the sample. The clonotype was recovered from a human donor with melanoma.

The nucleotide sequence is given as TGTGCCTGGAGTGTACTGGGGGCGTATGGCTACACCTTC. Protein translation: CAWSVLGAYGYTF. This chain is built from TRBV30 and TRBJ1-2, and perhaps TRBD1 as D gene, on 6 matching bases. CDR1 and CDR2, per the germline V gene (reference sequence), are GTSNPN and SVGIG. The junction shows trimming of 0 bases on V and 5 bases on J, plus 10 bases between the germline ends. Taken from cysteine to phenylalanine, the CDR3 has 13 residues. Just CDR3 DNA is preserved here, 39 bases in frame from base 1. The CDR3, completed at both ends by the reference TRBV30 and TRBJ1-2 genes, gives the full variable domain SQTIHQWPATLVQPVGSPLSLECTVEGTSNPNLYWYRQAAGRGLQLLFYSVGIGQISSEVPQNLSASRPQDRQFILSSKKLLLSDSGFYLCAWSVLGAYGYTFGSGTRLTVV.